This entry lists 11 T cell receptor beta chains sequenced from one sample in a study of OX40 agonist ivuxolimab in advanced cancers. Using immunoSEQ multiplex PCR, the repertoire was profiled, and TCRdb retains in-frame clones only, with some absent. The sample records under 50,000 clones, 92% being singletons. The sample consisted of CD4+ or CD8+ T cells sorted from blood, taken in a trial of the OX40 agonist ivuxolimab. The receptors shown here come from an adult with an advanced solid tumor such as melanoma, head and neck, liver or kidney cancer.

The chain links TRBV2 to TRBJ2-4, with TRBD2 identical over 10 bases. Germline V CDR1 and CDR2: SNHLY, FYNNEI. The CDR3 loop spans 19 amino acids. Trimming cost V 1 base and J 0 bases; bases outside gene matches: 9. The CDR3, as DNA: TGTGCCAGCAGTGAAGGGACCGGACTAGCGGCTGTAGCCAAAAACATTCAGTACTTC. This translates into CASSEGTGLAAVAKNIQYF.

This clone appeared once. The chain uses TRBV27 and TRBJ2-1, with TRBD2 matching over 9 bases. Germline CDR1 is MNHEY and CDR2 is SMNVEV (reference sequence). This CDR3 is 19 amino acids long. V trimming: 0 bases; J trimming: 1 base; junction bases outside the gene matches: 10. The CDR3 here is CASSLSGIAGAPSYNEQFF. DNA of the CDR3: TGTGCCAGCAGTTTATCGGGGATAGCGGGAGCCCCTTCCTACAATGAGCAGTTCTTC.

The chain couples TRBV27 to TRBJ2-6; TRBD1 matches 9 bases. The germline V gene encodes CDR1 MNHEY and CDR2 SMNVEV (reference sequence). After removal of 8 bases from V and 4 bases from J, the junction contained 6 bases not matched to a gene. This CDR3 region has 15 residues. CDR3 region: CASRDRAPGANVLTF. DNA of the CDR3: TGTGCCAGCCGGGACAGGGCTCCCGGGGCCAACGTCCTGACTTTC.

The chain recombines TRBV7-8 with TRBJ2-1, with TRBD2 matching over 10 bases. The junction had 6 bases not matched to a gene; V was cut back by 4 bases and J by 0 bases. Germline-derived CDR1 and CDR2 are SGHVS and FQNEAQ. The CDR3 covers 17 residues. The CDR3 loop reads CASSSGLAAFSYNEQFF. CDR3 in DNA: TGTGCCAGCAGCTCTGGACTAGCGGCCTTCTCCTACAATGAGCAGTTCTTC. Combining the CDR3 with reference TRBV7-8 and TRBJ2-1 gives the whole variable domain GAGVSQSPRYKVAKRGQDVALRCDPISGHVSLFWYQQALGQGPEFLTYFQNEAQLDKSGLPSDRFFAERPEGSVSTLKIQRTQQEDSAVYLCASSSGLAAFSYNEQFFGPGTRLTVL.

V usage is TRBV19 and J usage is TRBJ2-1; TRBD2 matches at 14 bases. Trimming took 6 bases from V and 10 from J; bases not matched to a gene: 2. Looked up from germline, CDR1 is LNHDA and CDR2 is SQIVND (reference sequence). CDR3 size: 13 residues. The CDR3 protein is CASRGLAGAEQFF. CDR3 bases: TGTGCCAGTAGGGGACTAGCGGGAGCGGAGCAGTTCTTC.

CDR3 region: CASSDGAGSNYGYTF. As DNA, the CDR3 is TGTGCCAGCTCTGATGGGGCAGGGAGTAACTATGGCTACACCTTC. The chain links TRBV6-6 to TRBJ1-2; a possible D gene is TRBD1 (5 bases). This CDR3 comprises 15 residues. V was cut by 8 bases and J by 1 base, with 17 bases left in between. Germline V gene lookup returns CDR1 MNHNY and CDR2 SVGAGI (reference sequence).

To note about this clone: The junction departs from germline at one end; a sequencing error may be responsible. The chain uses TRBV7-7 and TRBJ2-1, with 8 positions matching TRBD2. The CDR3 has 12 residues. Germline V gene data show CDR1 as SSHAT and CDR2 as FNYEAQ (reference sequence). This CDR3 reads CASSPGGNEQFF. Written as DNA, the CDR3 is TGTGCTAGCAGCCCGGGGGGGAACGAGCAGTTCTTC.

This chain links TRBV11-2 with TRBJ2-1; 9 nucleotides agree with TRBD2. The CDR3 is 16 amino acids. Trimming cost V 5 bases and J 5 bases; bases outside gene matches: 10. The germline V gene has CDR1 SGHAT and CDR2 FQNNGV. The CDR3 loop is CASSPLAGVINNEQFF. The CDR3 nucleotides read TGTGCCAGCAGCCCCTTAGCGGGAGTTATTAACAATGAGCAGTTCTTC.

This chain links TRBV7-8 with TRBJ2-7; D gene ambiguous. V was trimmed by 5 bases and J by 6 bases, leaving 8 bases between them. The CDR3 runs to 11 residues. Germline loops: CDR1 SGHVS, CDR2 FQNEAQ. CDR3 sequence (DNA): TGTGCCAGCAGCCCCCAAAGCGAGCAGTACTTC. Its translation is CASSPQSEQYF.

This clone was detected a few times. The chain employs TRBV2 and TRBJ2-3, with D perhaps matching TRBD2 (7 bases). Germline values: CDR1 SNHLY, CDR2 FYNNEI. V was shortened by 1 base and J by 0 bases, with 11 bases between the two germline ends. This CDR3 region has 16 residues. CDR3 loop: CASSEGGGSSTDTQYF. Here the CDR3 DNA reads TGTGCCAGCAGTGAAGGGGGGGGCTCGAGCACAGATACGCAGTATTTT.

The chain recombines TRBV5-1 with TRBJ2-5; no firm D call. In germline, CDR1 is SGHRS, CDR2 YFSETQ. V lost 3 bases and J 3 bases, leaving 15 bases between the germline ends. The CDR3 is made up of 15 amino acids. The CDR3 loop is CASSSVWGREETQYF. CDR3 nucleotides: TGCGCCAGCAGCTCGGTTTGGGGAAGAGAAGAGACCCAGTACTTC. Supplemented by reference TRBV5-1 and TRBJ2-5, the full variable domain reads KAGVTQTPRYLIKTRGQQVTLSCSPISGHRSVSWYQQTPGQGLQFLFEYFSETQRNKGNFPGRFSGRQFSNSRSEMNVSTLELGDSALYLCASSSVWGREETQYFGPGTRLLVL.